This T cell receptor beta chain was captured in a study of identical twins. General observations from the study: Conclusions came from cross-sectional statistical analysis, not from following the same donors.

Unique molecular identifiers were present on the cDNA, and a universal primer site came from template switching. TCRdb called the 5' RACE reads again in MiXCR, with one record for every CDR3 protein. The repertoire holds about 890,000 distinct CDR3 sequences, with approximately 13% as singletons. Trimming removed 1 base from V and 2 bases from J, with 15 bases in between. This CDR3 comprises 17 residues. Per the germline V gene, CDR1 is MGHRA and CDR2 is YSYEKL. This clonotype was seen at least ten times. The antigen is unknown. This sample also appeared in a second study, on yellow fever vaccine responses in identical twins.

Sequencing input: PBMCs. V and J are TRBV4-1 and TRBJ2-1; the D gene is possibly TRBD2 (7 bases). The clonotype comes from a woman younger than 30 in good health. CDR3 sequence: CASSQGLAGAPYNEQFF. The CDR3 DNA is TGCGCCAGCAGCCAAGGACTCGCGGGGGCCCCCTACAATGAGCAGTTCTTC.